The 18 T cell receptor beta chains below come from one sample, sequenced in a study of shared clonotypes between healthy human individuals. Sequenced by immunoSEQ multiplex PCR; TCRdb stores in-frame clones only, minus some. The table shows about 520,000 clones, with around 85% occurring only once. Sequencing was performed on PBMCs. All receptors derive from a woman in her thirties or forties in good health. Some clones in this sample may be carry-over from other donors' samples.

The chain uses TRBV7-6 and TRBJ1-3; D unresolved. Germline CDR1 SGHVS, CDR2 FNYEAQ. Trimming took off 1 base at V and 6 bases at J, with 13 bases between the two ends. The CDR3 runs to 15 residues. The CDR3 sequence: CASSLGRALENTIYF. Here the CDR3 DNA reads TGTGCCAGCAGCTTAGGAAGGGCTTTGGAAAACACCATATATTTT.

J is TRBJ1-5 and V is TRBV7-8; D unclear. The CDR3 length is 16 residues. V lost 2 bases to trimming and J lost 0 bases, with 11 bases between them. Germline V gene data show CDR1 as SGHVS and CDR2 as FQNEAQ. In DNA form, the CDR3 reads TGTGCCAGCAGCTTACCCCGATTGTATAGCAATCAGCCCCAGCATTTT. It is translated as CASSLPRLYSNQPQHF.

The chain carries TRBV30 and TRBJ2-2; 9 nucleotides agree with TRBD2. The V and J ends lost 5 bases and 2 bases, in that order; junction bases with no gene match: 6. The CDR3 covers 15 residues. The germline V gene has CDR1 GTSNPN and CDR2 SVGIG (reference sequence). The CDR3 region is CAWGRLAANTGELFF. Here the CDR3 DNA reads TGTGCCTGGGGAAGACTAGCGGCTAACACCGGGGAGCTGTTTTTT.

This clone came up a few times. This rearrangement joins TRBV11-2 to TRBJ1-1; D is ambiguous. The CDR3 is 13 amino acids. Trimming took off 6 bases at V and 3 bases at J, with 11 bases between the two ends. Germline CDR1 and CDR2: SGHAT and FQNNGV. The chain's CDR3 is CASSYTLDTEAFF. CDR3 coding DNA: TGTGCCAGCAGTTATACTCTGGACACTGAAGCTTTCTTT.

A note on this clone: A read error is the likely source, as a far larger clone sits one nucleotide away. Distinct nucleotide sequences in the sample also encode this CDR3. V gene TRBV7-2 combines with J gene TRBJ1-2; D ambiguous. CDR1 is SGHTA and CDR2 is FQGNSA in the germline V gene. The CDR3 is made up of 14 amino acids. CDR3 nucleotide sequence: TGTGCCAGCAGCCCGGTTGTTCTGAGGGATGGCTACACATTC. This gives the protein CASSPVVLRDGYTF.

CDR3 in amino acids: CASRQGGSGNTIYF. For the CDR3, the DNA is TGTGCCAGCAGACAGGGCGGCTCTGGAAACACCATATATTTT. The chain is built from TRBV6-1 and TRBJ1-3, with D maybe TRBD1 (6 bases). V gave up 6 bases and J gave up 0 bases, with 9 bases separating them. The CDR3 runs to 14 residues. Germline-derived CDR1 and CDR2 are MNHNS and SASEGT.

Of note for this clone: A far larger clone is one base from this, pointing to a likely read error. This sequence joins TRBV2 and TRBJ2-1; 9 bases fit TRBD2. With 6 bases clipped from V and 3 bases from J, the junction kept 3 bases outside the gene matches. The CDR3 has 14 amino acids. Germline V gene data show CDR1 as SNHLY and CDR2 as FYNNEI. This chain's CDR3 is CASRLAGRYNEQFF. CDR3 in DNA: TGTGCCAGCAGGCTAGCGGGACGCTACAATGAGCAGTTCTTC.

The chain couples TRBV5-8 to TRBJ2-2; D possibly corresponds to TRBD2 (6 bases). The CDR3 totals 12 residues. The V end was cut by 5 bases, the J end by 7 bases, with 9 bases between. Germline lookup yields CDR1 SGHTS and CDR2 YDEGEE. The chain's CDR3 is CASSRGGGELFF. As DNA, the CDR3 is TGTGCCAGCAGTCGGGGAGGCGGGGAGCTGTTTTTT.

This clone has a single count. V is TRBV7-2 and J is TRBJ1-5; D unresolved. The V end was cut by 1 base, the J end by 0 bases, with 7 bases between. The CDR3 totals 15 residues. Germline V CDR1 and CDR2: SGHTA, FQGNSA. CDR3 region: CASSLVGGSNQPQHF. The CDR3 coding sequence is TGTGCCAGCAGCTTAGTGGGTGGTAGCAATCAGCCCCAGCATTTT.

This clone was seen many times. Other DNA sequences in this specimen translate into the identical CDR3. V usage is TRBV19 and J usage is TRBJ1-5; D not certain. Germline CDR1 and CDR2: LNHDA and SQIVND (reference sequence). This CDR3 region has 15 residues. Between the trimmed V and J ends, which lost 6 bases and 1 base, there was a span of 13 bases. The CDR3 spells CASRLGILSNQPQHF. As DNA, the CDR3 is TGTGCCAGTAGACTCGGGATACTCAGCAATCAGCCCCAGCATTTT. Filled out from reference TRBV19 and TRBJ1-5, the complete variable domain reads DGGITQSPKYLFRKEGQNVTLSCEQNLNHDAMYWYRQDPGQGLRLIYYSQIVNDFQKGDIAEGYSVSREKKESFPLTVTSAQKNPTAFYLCASRLGILSNQPQHFGDGTRLSIL.

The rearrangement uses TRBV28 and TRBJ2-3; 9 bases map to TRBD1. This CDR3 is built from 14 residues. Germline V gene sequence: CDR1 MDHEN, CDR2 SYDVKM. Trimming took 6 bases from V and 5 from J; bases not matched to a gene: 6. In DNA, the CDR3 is TGTGCCAGCAGCAAGGGACAGGGTATAGATACGCAGTATTTT. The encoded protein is CASSKGQGIDTQYF.

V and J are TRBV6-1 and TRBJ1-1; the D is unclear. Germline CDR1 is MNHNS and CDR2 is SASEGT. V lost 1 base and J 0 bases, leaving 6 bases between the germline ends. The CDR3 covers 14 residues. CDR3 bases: TGTGCCAGCAGTGAAGAGATCGTGAACACTGAAGCTTTCTTT. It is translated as CASSEEIVNTEAFF.

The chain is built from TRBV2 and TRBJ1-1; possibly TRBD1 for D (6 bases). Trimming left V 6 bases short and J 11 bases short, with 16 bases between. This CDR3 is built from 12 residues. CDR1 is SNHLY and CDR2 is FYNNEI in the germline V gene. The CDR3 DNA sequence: TGTGCCAGCAGCGTCTCGGGTCAGGGGGCTTTCTTT. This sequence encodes CASSVSGQGAFF. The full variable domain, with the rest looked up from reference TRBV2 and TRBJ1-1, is EPEVTQTPSHQVTQMGQEVILRCVPISNHLYFYWYRQILGQKVEFLVSFYNNEISEKSEIFDDQFSVERPDGSNFTLKIRSTKLEDSAMYFCASSVSGQGAFFGQGTRLTVV.

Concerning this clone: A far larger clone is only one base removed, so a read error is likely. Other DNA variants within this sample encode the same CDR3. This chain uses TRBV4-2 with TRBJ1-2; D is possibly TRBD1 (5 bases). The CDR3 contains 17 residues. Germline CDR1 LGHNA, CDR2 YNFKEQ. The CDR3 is CASSQGGGEGKNYGYTF. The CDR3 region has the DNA TGTGCCAGCAGCCAAGGTGGAGGGGAAGGAAAAAACTACGGCTACACCTTC.

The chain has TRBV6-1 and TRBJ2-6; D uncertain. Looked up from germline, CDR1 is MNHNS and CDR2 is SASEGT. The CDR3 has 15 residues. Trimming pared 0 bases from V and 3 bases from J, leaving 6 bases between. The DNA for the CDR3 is TGTGCCAGCAGTGAAGCGGGTGATGGGGCCAACGTCCTGACTTTC. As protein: CASSEAGDGANVLTF.

The CDR3 DNA sequence: TGTGCCAGCAGCCCGGGGACAGGGGGTTACGAGCAGTACTTC. Translating it yields CASSPGTGGYEQYF. V is TRBV11-1 and J is TRBJ2-7; TRBD1 matches at 11 bases. This CDR3 is built from 14 residues. The germline V gene has CDR1 SGHAT and CDR2 FQDESV (reference sequence). The ends lost 5 bases at V and 4 bases at J; junction bases unmatched: 4.

The DNA for the CDR3 is TGTGCCAGCAGTTCCTTAGCGGATAGCACAGATACGCAGTATTTT. It specifies CASSSLADSTDTQYF. The chain is built from TRBV27 and TRBJ2-3; D possibly corresponds to TRBD2 (6 bases). Germline CDR1 and CDR2: MNHEY and SMNVEV (reference sequence). V was clipped by 4 bases and J by 0 bases, with 11 bases between them. The CDR3 loop spans 15 amino acids.

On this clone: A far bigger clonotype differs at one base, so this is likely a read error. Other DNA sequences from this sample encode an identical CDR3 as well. CDR3 sequence reads: CASSENMNTEAFF. CDR3 nucleotide sequence: TGCGCCAGTAGCGAAAACATGAACACTGAAGCTTTCTTT. The J gene is TRBJ1-1, the V gene TRBV10-1; unclear D gene. V was shortened by 9 bases and J by 0 bases, with 11 bases between the two germline ends. This CDR3 is 13 amino acids long. Germline loops: CDR1 WNHNN, CDR2 SYGVQD (reference sequence).